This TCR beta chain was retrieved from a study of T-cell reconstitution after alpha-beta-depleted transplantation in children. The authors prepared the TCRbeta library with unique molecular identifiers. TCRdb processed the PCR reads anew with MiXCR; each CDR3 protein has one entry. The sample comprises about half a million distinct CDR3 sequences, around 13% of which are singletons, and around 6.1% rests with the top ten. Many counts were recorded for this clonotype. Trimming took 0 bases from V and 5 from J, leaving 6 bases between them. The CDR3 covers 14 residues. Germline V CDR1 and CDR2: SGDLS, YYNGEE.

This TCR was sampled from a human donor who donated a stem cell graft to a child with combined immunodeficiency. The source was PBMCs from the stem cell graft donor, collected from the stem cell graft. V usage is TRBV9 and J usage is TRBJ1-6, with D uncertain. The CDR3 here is CASSVEGHNSPLHF. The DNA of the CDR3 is TGTGCCAGCAGCGTAGAGGGCCATAATTCACCCCTCCACTTT.